Listed below are T cell receptor beta chains from one sample, sequenced in a study of long-term antiretroviral therapy in people with HIV. Clones were sequenced by immunoSEQ multiplex PCR, and TCRdb holds only the in-frame ones, with some missing. The table records about 18,000 clones, 70% to 90% of them present only once. The sample was unsorted PBMCs, taken 0.6 years after starting antiretroviral therapy. The receptors were gathered from a woman aged 18-30 years with HIV. The CDR3 runs from the conserved cysteine through the conserved F or W. D genes are given only for firm matches.

V gene	D gene	CDR3 length	J gene	CDR3 protein	CDR3 DNA
TRBV28	NA	14	TRBJ2-2	CASSETEFTGELFF	TGTGCCAGCAGCGAAACAGAGTTCACCGGGGAGCTGTTTTTT
TRBV27	TRBD2	13	TRBJ2-2	CASRWGGAGELFF	TGTGCCAGCAGATGGGGGGGGGCCGGGGAGCTGTTTTTT
TRBV7-3	NA	13	TRBJ1-2	CASSPGTNYGYTF	TGTGCCAGCAGCCCCGGGACAAACTATGGCTACACCTTC
TRBV30	NA	15	TRBJ2-3	CAWSVRGGSTDTQYF	TGTGCCTGGAGTGTACGGGGCGGGAGCACAGATACGCAGTATTTT
TRBV6-5	NA	13	TRBJ1-1	CASSYSIATEAFF	TGTGCCAGCAGTTACTCTATAGCTACTGAAGCTTTCTTT
TRBV2	NA	14	TRBJ1-1	CASSDVTRATEAFF	TGTGCCAGCAGTGACGTGACACGGGCCACTGAAGCTTTCTTT
TRBV9	NA	15	TRBJ2-3	CASTAEGALGDTQYF	TGTGCCAGCACCGCGGAAGGGGCGCTGGGAGATACGCAGTATTTT
TRBV21-1	NA	15	TRBJ1-4	CASSKGQATNEKLFF	TGTGCCAGCAGCAAAGGGCAAGCAACTAATGAAAAACTGTTTTTT
TRBV18	TRBD1	15	TRBJ1-1	CASSPETGSDTEAFF	TGTGCCAGCTCACCAGAGACAGGGAGTGACACTGAAGCTTTCTTT
TRBV4-3	NA	15	TRBJ1-2	CASSQDLNREDGYTF	TGCGCCAGCAGCCAAGATCTTAACAGGGAGGATGGCTACACCTTC
TRBV5-4	TRBD1	19	TRBJ2-4	CASSSKTGAKLIAKNIQYF	TGTGCCAGCAGCTCTAAAACAGGGGCTAAACTAATAGCCAAAAACATTCAGTACTTC
TRBV5-4	NA	12	TRBJ1-1	CASSSQDGEAFF	TGTGCCAGCAGCTCCCAGGACGGTGAAGCTTTCTTT
TRBV4-1	NA	14	TRBJ1-1	CASSQDYPVGWAFF	TGCGCCAGCAGCCAAGATTATCCGGTGGGGTGGGCTTTCTTT
TRBV7-9	NA	14	TRBJ2-7	CASSQGLLQGEQYF	TGTGCCAGCAGCCAGGGACTTCTCCAGGGCGAGCAGTACTTC